This paragraph reports one TCR beta chain. The record originates from a study of regulatory T cells in long-lasting Graves disease. Through Arm-PCR of CDR3 regions and iRepertoire HTBI primers, TCR beta libraries were built. One entry per CDR3 protein, called by TCRdb with MiXCR from the multiplex PCR reads. The data contain roughly 500,000 distinct CDR3 sequences, approximately 13% of them singletons. This sample's time point: newly diagnosed GD, antithyroid drugs for less than 3 months. Generation of the TCR library employed RNA extracted from PBMCs. Per the germline V gene, CDR1 is SGHAT and CDR2 is FQNNGV. With V trimmed by 9 bases and J by 5 bases, 17 bases remained unmatched. The CDR3 runs to 17 residues. These data were also reused for a study on T cells in Graves' hyperthyroidism and ophthalmopathy.

This receptor was obtained from a man under 40 with Graves disease. This chain uses TRBV11-2 with TRBJ2-3, with 10 nucleotides matching TRBD1. The specimen was peripheral blood mononuclear cells (PBMCs), collected at new diagnosis, from a patient treated with antithyroid drugs. CDR3 sequence: CASSPTSGTGVEDTQYF. The CDR3 DNA sequence: TGTGCCAGTAGTCCGACCTCCGGGACAGGGGTGGAAGATACGCAGTATTTT.